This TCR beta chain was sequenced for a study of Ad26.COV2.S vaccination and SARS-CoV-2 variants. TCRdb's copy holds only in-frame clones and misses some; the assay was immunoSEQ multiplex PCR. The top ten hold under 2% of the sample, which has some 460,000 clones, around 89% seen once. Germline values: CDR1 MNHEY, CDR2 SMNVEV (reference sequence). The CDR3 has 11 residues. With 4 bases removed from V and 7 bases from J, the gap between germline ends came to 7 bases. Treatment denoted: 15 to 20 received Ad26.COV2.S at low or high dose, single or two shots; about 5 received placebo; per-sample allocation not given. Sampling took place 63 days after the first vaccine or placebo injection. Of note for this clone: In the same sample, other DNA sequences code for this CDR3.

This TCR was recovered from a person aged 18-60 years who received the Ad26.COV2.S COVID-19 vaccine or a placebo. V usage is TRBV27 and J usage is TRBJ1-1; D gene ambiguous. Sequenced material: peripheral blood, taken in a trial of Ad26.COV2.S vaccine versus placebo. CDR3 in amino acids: CASSSGVEAFF. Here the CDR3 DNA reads TGTGCCAGCAGTTCCGGAGTTGAAGCTTTCTTT.